The clone carrying this T cell receptor beta chain appeared a single time. What it recognizes is unknown. A much larger clone differs from this one at a single base, so this may be a read error. These data originate in a study of response to subunit inactivated influenza vaccine. Using its own MiXCR run on the RT-PCR reads, TCRdb lists one record per CDR3 protein. Found here are about 530,000 distinct CDR3 sequences, 10% to 15% of them singletons; the top ten hold about an eighth. General study results and limits: Researchers suggested that each seasonal influenza vaccination recruits few new T cells.

The origin of this receptor is a man in his fifties or sixties who received an inactivated influenza vaccine. The sample was PBMCs from blood, taken roughly 46 days after vaccination.

This CDR3 is CASSYRGTSVANTGELFF. The CDR3, as DNA: TGTGCCAGCAGTTACCGTGGGACTAGCGTGGCCAACACCGGGGAGCTGTTTTTT. The chain has TRBV6-5 and TRBJ2-2, with 10 bases fitting TRBD2. After removal of 2 bases from V and 2 bases from J, the junction contained 8 bases not matched to a gene. From germline, CDR1 is MNHEY and CDR2 SVGAGI. CDR3 size: 18 residues.